This TCR beta chain was sequenced during a study of cytomegalovirus exposure and HLA in healthy donors. Study results and caveats: TRBV6-2, TRBV6-3 and other indistinguishable V segments were excluded. The later analysis indicated that the majority of CMV-associated TCR beta chains appeared HLA-restricted. Earlier analysis found most TCR beta V segments productive about 87% or about 30% of the time.

In the case of this clone: Its antigen is as yet unknown.

The PCR was carried out with 60 Vbeta primers and 13 Jbeta primers. Generated by immunoSEQ multiplex PCR, the TCRdb table keeps only in-frame clones and is missing some. The sample lists some 190,000 clones, less than 85% occurring once. Germline lookup yields CDR1 SEHNR and CDR2 FQNEAQ (reference sequence). Trimming took 4 bases from V and 4 from J, leaving 13 bases between them. This CDR3 comprises 14 residues. The material sequenced was PBMCs. The sequence derives from a man aged 30 to 39 in good health and CMV-seropositive. The chain joins TRBV7-9 to TRBJ1-2, with D unclear. In nucleotides, the CDR3 is TGTGCCAGCAGCTCCATATCGGGAGTCTATGGCTACACCTTC. Protein product: CASSSISGVYGYTF.